This TCR beta chain originates from a study of blood T cell repertoires in COVID-19. V lost 0 bases and J lost 0; bases outside the gene matches: 11. The CDR3 covers 18 residues. Germline values: CDR1 SGHNT, CDR2 YYREEE (reference sequence). Here immunoSEQ multiplex PCR was the method, and the copy in TCRdb shows in-frame clones only, minus some. The table shows about 220,000 clones, with around 83% occurring only once. Sequencing input: peripheral blood. The TCR originated in a man aged 35 to 55 who had recovered from COVID-19. The chain joins TRBV5-4 to TRBJ1-1; 7 bases agree with TRBD1. The CDR3 DNA reads as TGTGCCAGCAGCTTGGGACGGGCAAGGGGGCGAGTGAACACTGAAGCTTTCTTT. Its protein is CASSLGRARGRVNTEAFF.